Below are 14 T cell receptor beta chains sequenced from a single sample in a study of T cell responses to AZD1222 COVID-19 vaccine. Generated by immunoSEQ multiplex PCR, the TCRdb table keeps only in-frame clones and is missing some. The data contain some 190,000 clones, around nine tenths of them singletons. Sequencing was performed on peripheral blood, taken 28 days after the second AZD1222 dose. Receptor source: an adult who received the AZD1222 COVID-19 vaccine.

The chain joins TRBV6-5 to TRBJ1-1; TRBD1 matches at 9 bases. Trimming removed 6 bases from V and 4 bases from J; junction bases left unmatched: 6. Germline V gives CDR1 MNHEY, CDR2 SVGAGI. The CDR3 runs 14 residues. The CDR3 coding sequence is TGTGCCAGCAGCTACGGGACAGGGATCACTGAAGCTTTCTTT. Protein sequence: CASSYGTGITEAFF.

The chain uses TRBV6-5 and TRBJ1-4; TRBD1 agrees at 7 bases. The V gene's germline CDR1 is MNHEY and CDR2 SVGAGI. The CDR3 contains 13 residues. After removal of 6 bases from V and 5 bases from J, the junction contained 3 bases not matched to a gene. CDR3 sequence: CASRLQGNEKLFF. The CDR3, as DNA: TGTGCCAGCAGATTACAGGGGAATGAAAAACTGTTTTTT.

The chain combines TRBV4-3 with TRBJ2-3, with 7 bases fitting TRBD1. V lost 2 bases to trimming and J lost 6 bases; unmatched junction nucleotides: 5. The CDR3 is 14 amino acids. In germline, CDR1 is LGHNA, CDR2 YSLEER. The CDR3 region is CASSQTRQGDTQYF. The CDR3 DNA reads TGCGCCAGCAGCCAAACCCGACAGGGCGATACGCAGTATTTT.

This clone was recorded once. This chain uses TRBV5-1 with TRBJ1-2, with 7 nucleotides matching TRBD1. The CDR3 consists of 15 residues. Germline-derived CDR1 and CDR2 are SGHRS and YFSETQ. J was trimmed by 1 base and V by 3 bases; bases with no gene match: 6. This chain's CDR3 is CASSWGDRDNYGYTF. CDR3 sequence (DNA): TGCGCCAGCAGCTGGGGTGACAGGGATAACTATGGCTACACCTTC.

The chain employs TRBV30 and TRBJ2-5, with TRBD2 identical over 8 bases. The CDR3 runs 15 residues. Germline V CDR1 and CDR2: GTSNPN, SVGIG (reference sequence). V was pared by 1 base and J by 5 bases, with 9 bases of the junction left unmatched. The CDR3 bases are TGTGCCTGGAGTGGAGGAGCGGGACTAGGGGAGACCCAGTACTTC. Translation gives CAWSGGAGLGETQYF.

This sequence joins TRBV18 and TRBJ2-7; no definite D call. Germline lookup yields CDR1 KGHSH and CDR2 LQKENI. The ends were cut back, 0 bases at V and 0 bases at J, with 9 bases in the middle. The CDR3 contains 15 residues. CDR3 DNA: TGTGCCAGCTCACCACCGGGCCTCCTCTCCTACGAGCAGTACTTC. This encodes CASSPPGLLSYEQYF. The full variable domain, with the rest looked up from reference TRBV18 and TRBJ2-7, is NAGVMQNPRHLVRRRGQEARLRCSPMKGHSHVYWYRQLPEEGLKFMVYLQKENIIDESGMPKERFSAEFPKEGPSILRIQQVVRGDSAAYFCASSPPGLLSYEQYFGPGTRLTVT.

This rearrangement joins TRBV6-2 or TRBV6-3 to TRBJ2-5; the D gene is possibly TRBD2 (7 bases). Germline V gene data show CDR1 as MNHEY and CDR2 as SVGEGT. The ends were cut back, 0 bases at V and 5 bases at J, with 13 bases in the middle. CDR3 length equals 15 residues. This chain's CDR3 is CASSYSRGGRETQYF. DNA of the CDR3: TGTGCCAGCAGTTACTCCCGCGGGGGCAGGGAGACCCAGTACTTC.

The CDR3 nucleotides read TGTGCCAGCAGCCAAGGATCCGGGTACGATCCCTTTATATCGTCCTACAATGAGCAGTTCTTC. The encoded protein is CASSQGSGYDPFISSYNEQFF. The V call is TRBV3-1 (or the pseudogene TRBV3-2), the J call TRBJ2-1; D unresolved. The CDR3 is 21 residues long. Germline V gene data show CDR1 as LGHDT and CDR2 as YNNKEL (reference sequence). The V gene lost 1 base and the J gene lost 1 base, with 26 bases spanning the gap.

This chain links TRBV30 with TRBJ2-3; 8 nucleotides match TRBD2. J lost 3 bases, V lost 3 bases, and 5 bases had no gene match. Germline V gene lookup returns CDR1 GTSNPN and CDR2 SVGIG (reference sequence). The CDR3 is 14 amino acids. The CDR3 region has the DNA TGTGCCTGGAGGCGGACTAGCCATACAGATACGCAGTATTTT. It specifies CAWRRTSHTDTQYF.

The CDR3 region has the DNA TGTGCCAGTAGTATATCGCAGGGCACCGGGGAGCTGTTTTTT. Translation: CASSISQGTGELFF. The gene calls are TRBV19 and TRBJ2-2; a weak D match, TRBD1 (5 bases). Trimming took 2 bases from V and 4 from J, leaving 8 bases between them. Germline values: CDR1 LNHDA, CDR2 SQIVND (reference sequence). This CDR3 has 14 residues.

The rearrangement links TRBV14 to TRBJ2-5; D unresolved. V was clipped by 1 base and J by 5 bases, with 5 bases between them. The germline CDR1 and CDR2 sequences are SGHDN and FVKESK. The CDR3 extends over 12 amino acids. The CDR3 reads CASSQVGETQYF. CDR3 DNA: TGTGCCAGCAGCCAAGTAGGGGAGACCCAGTACTTC.

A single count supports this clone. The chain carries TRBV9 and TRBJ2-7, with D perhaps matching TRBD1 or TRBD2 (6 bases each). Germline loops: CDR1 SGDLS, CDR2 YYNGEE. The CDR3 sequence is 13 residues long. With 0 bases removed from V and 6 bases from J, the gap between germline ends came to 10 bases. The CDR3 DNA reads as TGTGCCAGCAGCGTAGTTGGAGGGGGCGAGCAGTACTTC. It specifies CASSVVGGGEQYF.

CDR3 protein: CASSLGGRQPQHF. DNA of the CDR3: TGTGCCAGTAGTCTCGGGGGCAGGCAGCCCCAGCATTTT. V is TRBV19 and J is TRBJ1-5, with TRBD1 as a possible D gene (6 bases). The CDR3 has 13 amino acids. V lost 5 bases and J lost 7, with 12 bases in between. Looked up from germline, CDR1 is LNHDA and CDR2 is SQIVND (reference sequence). The variable domain in full, completed from reference TRBV19 and TRBJ1-5, reads DGGITQSPKYLFRKEGQNVTLSCEQNLNHDAMYWYRQDPGQGLRLIYYSQIVNDFQKGDIAEGYSVSREKKESFPLTVTSAQKNPTAFYLCASSLGGRQPQHFGDGTRLSIL.

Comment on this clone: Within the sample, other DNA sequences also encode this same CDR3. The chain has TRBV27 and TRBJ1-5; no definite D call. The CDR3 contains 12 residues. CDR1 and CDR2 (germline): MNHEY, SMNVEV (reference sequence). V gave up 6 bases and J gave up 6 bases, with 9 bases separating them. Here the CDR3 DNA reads TGTGCCAGCAGCCCCCTCGGTCAGCCCCAGCATTTT. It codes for CASSPLGQPQHF.